This entry lists 17 T cell receptor beta chains sequenced from one sample in a study of blood T cells in healthy people across ages. It was with a sample-barcoded 5' primer and a J-beta primer mix that a second PCR of about 6 to 12 cycles was run. A single record per CDR3 protein comes from TCRdb applying MiXCR to the 5' RACE reads. This repertoire shows more than 800,000 distinct CDR3 sequences, under 30% found once; its top ten account for around 16%. Sequencing was done on a sample of blood. The source is a woman aged 80 or over in good health.

Concerning this clonotype itself: Lacking the conserved final phenylalanine or tryptophan, this CDR3 likely reflects a read error. The chain uses TRBV7-9 and TRBJ1-4; 8 bases line up with TRBD1. Germline-derived CDR1 and CDR2 are SEHNR and FQNEAQ (reference sequence). This CDR3 spans 17 amino acids. The V gene end was trimmed by 5 bases and the J gene end by 6 bases; junction bases not matched to a gene: 14. CDR3 loop: CASSPQRQGREDEKLFL. The CDR3 DNA reads TGTGCCAGCAGCCCCCAACGACAGGGGAGGGAGGATGAAAAACTGTTTTTG.

The V and J genes are TRBV29-1 and TRBJ1-2; D is unresolved. Germline loops: CDR1 SQVTM, CDR2 ANQGSEA. The CDR3 extends over 13 amino acids. V was cut by 6 bases and J by 3 bases, with 14 bases left in between. For the CDR3, the DNA is TGCAGCGTGGATGGGGAGCCCGACTATGGCTACACCTTC. Translated, it gives CSVDGEPDYGYTF.

The genes are TRBV27 and TRBJ2-3, with 11 bases aligning to TRBD2. The CDR3 is 17 residues long. V lost 1 base to trimming and J lost 5 bases; unmatched junction nucleotides: 8. CDR1 MNHEY and CDR2 SMNVEV come from the germline V gene (reference sequence). CDR3 in amino acids: CASSLYARLAGGDTQYF. In nucleotides, the CDR3 is TGTGCCAGCAGTTTATACGCTCGGCTAGCGGGGGGAGATACGCAGTATTTT.

This clonotype appeared a few times. A much bigger clone sits one base away, suggesting this may be a read error. V is TRBV20-1 and J is TRBJ2-1, with D perhaps TRBD2 (6 bases). The DNA end is more similar to TRBJ2-7, so the J call may be wrong. The CDR3 is 17 amino acids. The germline gives CDR1 DFQATT, CDR2 SNEGSKA (reference sequence). The CDR3 reads CSAPGFWGESSYNEQYF. DNA for the CDR3: TGCAGTGCTCCCGGGTTCTGGGGGGAGAGCTCCTACAATGAGCAGTACTTC.

J is TRBJ1-2 and V is TRBV29-1; D gene unclear. Trimming removed 0 bases at V and 4 bases at J, with 9 bases between. The CDR3 has 13 amino acids. In germline, CDR1 is SQVTM, CDR2 ANQGSEA. For the CDR3, the DNA is TGCAGCGTTGAAGAGCTTTCGGGCTATGGCTACACCTTC. Residues: CSVEELSGYGYTF.

This chain joins TRBV2 and TRBJ1-1; D perhaps matches TRBD1 (6 bases). Germline V gene data show CDR1 as SNHLY and CDR2 as FYNNEI. The CDR3 runs 12 residues. Trimming removed 6 bases at V and 6 bases at J, with 11 bases between. Here the CDR3 DNA reads TGTGCCAGCAGGGGGGACAACCCTGAAGCTTTCTTT. Translated: CASRGDNPEAFF.

The sample holds a few counts of this clonotype. This chain joins TRBV20-1 and TRBJ2-7; no firm D call. Germline V gene sequence: CDR1 DFQATT, CDR2 SNEGSKA (reference sequence). The CDR3 contains 13 residues. Deletions cut 7 bases from V and 3 bases from J, with 16 bases between. The CDR3 region is CSGTSGSDYEQYF. CDR3 coding DNA: TGCAGTGGCACATCCGGATCCGACTACGAGCAGTACTTC.

For this clonotype: A much larger clone lies one base from this, so it may be a read error. This chain uses TRBV29-1 with TRBJ1-1; D remains unclear. The CDR3 contains 11 residues. CDR1 SQVTM and CDR2 ANQGSEA come from the germline V gene. CDR3 sequence reads: CSSAVSTEAFF. The CDR3, as DNA: TGCAGTTCAGCAGTTAGCACTGAAGCTTTCTTT.

The CDR3 DNA is TGTGCCAGCAGCTACGATAGGGGCGACTATGGCTACACCTTC. Translation: CASSYDRGDYGYTF. The chain joins TRBV5-6 to TRBJ1-2; the D gene is possibly TRBD1 (5 bases). Germline lookup yields CDR1 SGHDT and CDR2 YYEEEE. Trimming took off 3 bases at V and 3 bases at J, with 12 bases between the two ends. This CDR3 is built from 14 residues.

On this clonotype: A read error is possible here, since a much larger clone lies one base away. J is TRBJ2-5 and V is TRBV20-1, with 7 bases fitting TRBD2. The tail of the sequence fits TRBJ2-1 better, so the J call may be wrong. Germline CDR1 reads DFQATT; CDR2 reads SNEGSKA (reference sequence). The CDR3 length is 13 residues. The CDR3 reads CSARAFGRETQFF. The DNA of the CDR3 is TGCAGTGCTAGAGCCTTCGGGCGGGAGACCCAGTTCTTC.

In this sample, this clonotype turned up many times. This chain joins TRBV10-3 and TRBJ2-1, with TRBD2 identical over 8 bases. Germline V CDR1 and CDR2: ENHRY, SYGVKD. The CDR3 runs 16 residues. The V and J ends lost 3 bases and 2 bases, in that order; junction bases with no gene match: 6. In DNA form, the CDR3 reads TGTGCCATCAGTGAATTCAGCGGGGGCCCCTACAATGAGCAGTTCTTC. This gives the protein CAISEFSGGPYNEQFF.

The V call is TRBV2, the J call TRBJ2-7, with 10 bases aligning to TRBD2. The last part of the DNA fits TRBJ2-5 better; the J call may be wrong. The CDR3 has 15 residues. Germline V gene sequence: CDR1 SNHLY, CDR2 FYNNEI. The CDR3: CASSAPSGGRGTQYF. As DNA, the CDR3 is TGTGCCAGCAGTGCGCCTAGCGGGGGACGAGGGACCCAGTACTTC.

The sample holds a few counts of this clonotype. With a much larger clone just one base away, this may be a read error. The J gene is TRBJ2-5, the V gene TRBV15; D not resolved. The DNA end favors TRBJ2-1, so the J call may be wrong. CDR1 LNHNV and CDR2 YYDKDF come from the germline V gene (reference sequence). This CDR3 region has 14 residues. The CDR3 DNA is TGTGCCACCAGCAGAGATGTAGGTCAAGAGACCCAGTTCTTC. This codes for CATSRDVGQETQFF.

The rearrangement uses TRBV30 and TRBJ1-2; unclear D gene. CDR1 GTSNPN and CDR2 SVGIG come from the germline V gene (reference sequence). V was pared by 1 base and J by 5 bases, with 11 bases between. The CDR3 is 13 amino acids. The DNA for the CDR3 is TGTGCCTGGAGTGAACCTGGACGGTATGGCTACACCTTC. Protein sequence: CAWSEPGRYGYTF.

This clonotype was seen only a few times. V usage is TRBV7-2 and J usage is TRBJ1-5, with D maybe TRBD1 (6 bases). V was clipped by 0 bases and J by 0 bases, with 9 bases between them. Germline V lookup: CDR1 SGHTA, CDR2 FQGNSA. This CDR3 has 16 residues. For the CDR3, the DNA is TGTGCCAGCAGCTTAGCCCCGGGGGCTAGCAATCAGCCCCAGCATTTT. Its protein product is CASSLAPGASNQPQHF.

This clonotype has ten or more counts. J is TRBJ1-1 and V is TRBV5-1; weak D call: TRBD1 (6 bases). The CDR3 contains 15 residues. V dropped 3 bases and J dropped 4 bases, with 16 bases sitting between them. Per the germline V gene, CDR1 is SGHRS and CDR2 is YFSETQ. The CDR3 is CASSYQGIGGTEAFF. The CDR3 DNA reads TGCGCCAGCAGCTACCAGGGGATCGGTGGCACTGAAGCTTTCTTT.

This clonotype was seen ten or more times. This chain uses TRBV20-1 with TRBJ1-5; D is unclear. The CDR3 runs to 14 residues. CDR1 and CDR2 from the germline V gene are DFQATT and SNEGSKA (reference sequence). The V end lost 0 bases, the J end lost 3 bases, and 9 bases lay between the germline ends. The CDR3 coding sequence is TGCAGTGCTAGAGATAACACAGACAATCAGCCCCAGCATTTT. Translation gives CSARDNTDNQPQHF.